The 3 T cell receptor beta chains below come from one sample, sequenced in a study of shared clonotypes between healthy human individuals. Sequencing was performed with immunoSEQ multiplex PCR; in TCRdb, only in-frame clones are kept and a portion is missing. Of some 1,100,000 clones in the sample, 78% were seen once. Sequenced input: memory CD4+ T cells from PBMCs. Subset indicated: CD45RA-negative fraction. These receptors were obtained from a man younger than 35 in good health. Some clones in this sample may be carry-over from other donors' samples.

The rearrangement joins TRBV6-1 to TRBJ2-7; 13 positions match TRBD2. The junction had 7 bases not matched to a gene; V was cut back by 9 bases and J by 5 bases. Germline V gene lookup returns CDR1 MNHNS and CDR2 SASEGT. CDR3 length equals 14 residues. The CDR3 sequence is CASRRGTSGDEQYF. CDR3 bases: TGTGCCAGTCGGAGAGGGACTAGCGGGGACGAGCAGTACTTC.

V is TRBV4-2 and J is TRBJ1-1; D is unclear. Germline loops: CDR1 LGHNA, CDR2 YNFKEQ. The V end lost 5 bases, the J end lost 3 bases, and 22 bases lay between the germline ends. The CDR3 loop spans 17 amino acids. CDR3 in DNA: TGTGCCAGCAGCACCGTGCTTAACACCCAGGTAGACACTGAAGCTTTCTTT. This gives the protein CASSTVLNTQVDTEAFF.

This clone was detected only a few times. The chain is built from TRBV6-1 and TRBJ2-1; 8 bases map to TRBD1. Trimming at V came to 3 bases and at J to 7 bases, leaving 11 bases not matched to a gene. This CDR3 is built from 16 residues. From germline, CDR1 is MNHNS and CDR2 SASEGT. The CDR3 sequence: CASSDRTGTGRNEQFF. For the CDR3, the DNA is TGTGCCAGCAGTGACCGAACCGGGACAGGAAGGAATGAGCAGTTCTTC.